The clone carrying this T cell receptor (beta chain) was detected only once. The antigen is not known. This sample's treatment: roughly ten-day PBMC culture with coronavirus spike peptide pools or control peptides (ViraFEST assay). The data stem from a study of vaccination and CD4 T cells after COVID-19. The Oncomine TCR Beta short-read assay was what sequenced the DNA obtained from cultured CD4+ T cells. TCRdb re-called the PCR reads through MiXCR, storing one row per CDR3 protein. This sample has 6,200 or so distinct CDR3 sequences; around two thirds occur once, and the top ten carry roughly half. This CDR3 has 13 amino acids. The ends were cut back, 3 bases at V and 1 base at J, with 9 bases in the middle. Germline CDR1 and CDR2: DFQATT and SNEGSKA (reference sequence).

Sequenced: CD4+ T cells from blood, cultured in vitro. This chain connects TRBV20-1 to TRBJ1-1; D is undetermined. This receptor was obtained from a human donor who had recovered from COVID-19. This CDR3 is CSASRGKNTEAFF. The CDR3, as DNA: TGCAGTGCTAGTCGGGGAAAGAACACTGAAGCTTTCTTT.